This T cell receptor (beta chain) was documented in a study of T cells in Graves' hyperthyroidism and ophthalmopathy. Authors of the study amplified TCR beta CDR3 regions from RNA transcripts. The HTBI set primed first-round TCR CDR3 RT-PCR. TCRdb ran MiXCR on the multiplex PCR reads and lists one entry per CDR3 protein. The table lists a few hundred thousand distinct CDR3 sequences, around 20% of them singletons. Per germline, CDR1 SGHTA and CDR2 FQGNSA. The CDR3 runs to 15 residues. Germline trimming cut 1 base from V and 5 bases from J; bases unmatched to any gene: 4. The sequenced material came from blood. This TCR was sampled from a man aged 18 to 30 with Graves' hyperthyroidism. The chain couples TRBV7-2 to TRBJ1-5, with 8 bases that match TRBD1. CDR3: CASSLGQGMDQPQHF. The CDR3 DNA follows: TGTGCCAGCAGCTTAGGACAGGGGATGGATCAGCCCCAGCATTTT.